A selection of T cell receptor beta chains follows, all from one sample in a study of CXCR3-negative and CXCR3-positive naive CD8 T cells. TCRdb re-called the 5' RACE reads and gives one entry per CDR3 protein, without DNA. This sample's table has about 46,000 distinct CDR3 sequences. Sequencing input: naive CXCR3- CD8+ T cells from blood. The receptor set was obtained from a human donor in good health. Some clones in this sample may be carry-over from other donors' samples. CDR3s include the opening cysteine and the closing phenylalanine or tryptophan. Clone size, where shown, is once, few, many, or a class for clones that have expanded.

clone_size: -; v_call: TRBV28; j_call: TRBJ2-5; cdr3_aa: CASSPSPRAPMGETQYF
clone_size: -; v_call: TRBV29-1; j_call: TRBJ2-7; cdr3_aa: CSATVNYEQYF
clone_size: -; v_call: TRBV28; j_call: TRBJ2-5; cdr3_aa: CASSSLPGGAETQYF
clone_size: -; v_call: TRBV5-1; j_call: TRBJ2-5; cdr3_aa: CASRGLQGKETQYF
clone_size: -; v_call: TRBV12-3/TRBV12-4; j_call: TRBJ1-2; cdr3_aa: CASNDKSGYTF
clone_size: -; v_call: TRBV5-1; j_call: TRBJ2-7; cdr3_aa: CASSLTGFYEQYF
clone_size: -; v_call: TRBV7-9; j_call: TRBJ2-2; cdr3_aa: CASSLVSGELFF
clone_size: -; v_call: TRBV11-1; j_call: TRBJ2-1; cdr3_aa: CASSLGGREQFF
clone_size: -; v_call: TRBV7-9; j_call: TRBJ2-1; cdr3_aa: CASNSPGGAGPYNEQFF
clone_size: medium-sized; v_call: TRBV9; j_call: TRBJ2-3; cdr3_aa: CASSIAGGSTDTQYF